This paragraph reports one TCR beta chain. As yet, its antigen is unknown. The sample belongs to a study of OX40 agonist ivuxolimab in advanced cancers. Study-level information: Three dose-escalation patients had partial responses: one with hepatocellular carcinoma and two with cutaneous melanoma.

TCRdb's table, derived via immunoSEQ multiplex PCR, lists solely in-frame clones and lacks some. The profile shows about 110,000 clones, about 91% of them singletons. Study-wide findings and caveats: At 0.1 to 3.0 mg/kg and by week 6, CD4+ and CD8+ T cells in the blood had expanded clonally. Among the lowest peripheral clonal expansion occurred in 0.1-3.0 mg/kg partial responders. On average, CD8+ T cells showed a greater number of expanded clones than CD4+.

Germline CDR1 and CDR2: SGDLS and YYNGEE. V lost 3 bases and J 4 bases, leaving 8 bases between the germline ends. The CDR3 is 13 residues long. The sequenced sample was CD4+ or CD8+ T cells sorted from blood, obtained in a trial of the OX40 agonist ivuxolimab. The chain carries TRBV9 and TRBJ1-5; a weak D match, TRBD1 (6 bases). This clonotype was sampled from an adult with an advanced solid tumor such as melanoma, head and neck, liver or kidney cancer. CDR3: CASSGQDNQPQHF. The CDR3 DNA reads as TGTGCCAGCAGCGGACAGGATAATCAGCCCCAGCATTTT.